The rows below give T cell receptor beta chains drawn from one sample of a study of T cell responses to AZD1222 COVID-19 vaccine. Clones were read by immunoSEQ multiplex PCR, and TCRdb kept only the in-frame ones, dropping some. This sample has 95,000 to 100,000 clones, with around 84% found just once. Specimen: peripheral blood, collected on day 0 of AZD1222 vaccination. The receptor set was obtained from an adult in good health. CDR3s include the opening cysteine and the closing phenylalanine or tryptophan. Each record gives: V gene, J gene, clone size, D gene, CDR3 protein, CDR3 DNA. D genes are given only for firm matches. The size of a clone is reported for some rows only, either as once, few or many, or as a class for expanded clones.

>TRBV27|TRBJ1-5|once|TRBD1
CASSMTGIGNQPQHF
TGTGCCAGCAGTATGACAGGGATCGGCAATCAGCCCCAGCATTTT
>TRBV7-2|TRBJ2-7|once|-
CASSRSYEQYF
TGTGCCAGCAGCCGATCCTACGAGCAGTACTTC
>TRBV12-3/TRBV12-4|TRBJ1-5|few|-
CASSLGIYQPQHF
TGTGCCAGCAGTTTAGGGATTTATCAGCCCCAGCATTTT
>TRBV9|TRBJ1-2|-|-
CASSGIGGAYGYTF
TGTGCCAGCAGCGGAATAGGGGGGGCATATGGCTACACCTTC
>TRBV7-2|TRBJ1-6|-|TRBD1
CASSFPPGQGASPLHF
TGTGCCAGCAGCTTCCCCCCGGGACAGGGTGCCTCACCCCTCCACTTT
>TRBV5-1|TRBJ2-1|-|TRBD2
CASLKEAGMSYNEQFF
TGCGCCAGCCTTAAGGAAGCGGGAATGTCCTACAATGAGCAGTTCTTC
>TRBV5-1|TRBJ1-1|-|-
CASSFVGQQNTEAFF
TGCGCCAGCAGCTTCGTAGGACAGCAGAACACTGAAGCTTTCTTT
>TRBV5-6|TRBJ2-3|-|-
CASSLGGGGTDTQYF
TGTGCCAGCAGCTTGGGTGGGGGCGGCACAGATACGCAGTATTTT
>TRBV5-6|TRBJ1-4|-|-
CASSLGPDTSYEKLFF
TGTGCCAGCAGCTTGGGCCCTGATACTTCATATGAAAAACTGTTTTTT
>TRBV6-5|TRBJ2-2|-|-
CASQGYRELFF
TGTGCCAGCCAGGGTTACCGGGAGCTGTTTTTT
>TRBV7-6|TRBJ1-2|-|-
CASSLALGADYGYTF
TGTGCCAGCAGCTTAGCGCTGGGGGCCGACTATGGCTACACCTTC
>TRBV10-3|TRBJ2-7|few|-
CAISDRGTDSYYF
TGTGCCATCAGTGACCGAGGGACCGACTCCTATTACTTC
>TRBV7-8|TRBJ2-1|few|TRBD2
CASSLAFGSASGSDEQFF
TGTGCCAGCAGCTTAGCTTTCGGTTCTGCTAGCGGGAGTGATGAGCAGTTCTTC
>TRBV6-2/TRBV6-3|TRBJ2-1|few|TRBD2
CASSYGPAGGDNEQFF
TGTGCCAGCAGTTACGGCCCAGCGGGAGGGGACAATGAGCAGTTCTTC
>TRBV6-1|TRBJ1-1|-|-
CASSVPHSTGNTEAFF
TGTGCCAGCAGTGTTCCCCACTCCACAGGGAATACTGAAGCTTTCTTT
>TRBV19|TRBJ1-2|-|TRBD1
CASSMGQGISYGYTF
TGTGCCAGTAGTATGGGACAGGGGATCAGCTATGGCTACACCTTC
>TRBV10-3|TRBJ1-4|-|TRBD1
CAITGQTNEKLFF
TGTGCCATTACGGGACAGACCAATGAAAAACTGTTTTTT
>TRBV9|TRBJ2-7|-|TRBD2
CASSAGLAGGYYTYEQYF
TGTGCCAGCAGCGCGGGACTAGCGGGAGGGTATTATACCTACGAGCAGTACTTC
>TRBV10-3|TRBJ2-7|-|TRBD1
CAIKDRVEQYF
TGTGCCATCAAGGACAGGGTCGAGCAGTACTTC
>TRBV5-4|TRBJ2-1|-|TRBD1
CASGQGRANEQFF
TGTGCCAGCGGACAGGGACGGGCCAATGAGCAGTTCTTC
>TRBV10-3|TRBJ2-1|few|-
CAISESRGGEQFF
TGTGCCATCAGTGAGTCGAGGGGTGGTGAGCAGTTCTTC
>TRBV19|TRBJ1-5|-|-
CASSIQENSNQPQHF
TGTGCCAGTAGTATACAGGAGAATAGCAATCAGCCCCAGCATTTT
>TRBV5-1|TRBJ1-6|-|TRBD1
CASSLAGTGSNSPLHF
TGCGCCAGCAGCTTAGCCGGGACAGGGAGTAATTCACCCCTCCACTTT
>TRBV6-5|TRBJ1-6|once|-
CASSHGGVSPLHF
TGTGCCAGCAGTCACGGGGGGGTTTCACCCCTCCACTTT
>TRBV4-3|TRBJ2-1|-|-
CASSQDRWDEQFF
TGCGCCAGCAGCCAAGATAGGTGGGATGAGCAGTTCTTC
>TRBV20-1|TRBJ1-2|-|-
CSGVGGYGYTF
TGCAGCGGCGTGGGGGGCTATGGCTACACCTTC
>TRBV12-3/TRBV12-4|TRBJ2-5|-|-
CASSTAGQETQYF
TGTGCCAGCAGTACAGCAGGGCAAGAGACCCAGTACTTC
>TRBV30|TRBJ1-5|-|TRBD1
CAWSVGQGNNQPQHF
TGTGCCTGGAGTGTGGGACAGGGGAATAATCAGCCCCAGCATTTT
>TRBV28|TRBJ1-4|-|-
CASSLFPGATNEKLFF
TGTGCCAGCAGTTTATTCCCGGGGGCAACTAATGAAAAACTGTTTTTT
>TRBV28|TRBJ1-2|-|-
CASANPGYPGYTF
TGTGCCAGCGCGAACCCAGGGTACCCTGGCTACACCTTC
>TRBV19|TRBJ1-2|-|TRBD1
CASSTGTGLMYGYTF
TGTGCCAGTAGTACCGGGACAGGGCTGATGTATGGCTACACCTTC
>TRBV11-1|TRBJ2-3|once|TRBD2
CASSTRLAGGSDTQYF
TGTGCCAGCAGCACGCGACTAGCGGGAGGTTCGGATACGCAGTATTTT
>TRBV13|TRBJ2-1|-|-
CASSQRQGGFVVDEQFF
TGTGCCAGCAGCCAGAGACAGGGAGGCTTCGTGGTCGATGAGCAGTTCTTC
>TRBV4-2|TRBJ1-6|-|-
CASSQDFMVTNSPLHF
TGTGCCAGCAGCCAAGATTTTATGGTAACCAATTCACCCCTCCACTTT
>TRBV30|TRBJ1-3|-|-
CAWSGTGNTIYF
TGTGCCTGGAGTGGTACTGGAAACACCATATATTTT
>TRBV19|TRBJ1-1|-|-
CASSNKGRGNTEAFF
TGTGCCAGTAGTAATAAGGGCAGGGGGAACACTGAAGCTTTCTTT
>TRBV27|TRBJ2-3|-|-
CASSFRGTDTQYF
TGTGCCAGCAGTTTCAGGGGCACAGATACGCAGTATTTT
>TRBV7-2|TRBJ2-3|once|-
CASSLNQDTQYF
TGTGCCAGCAGCTTAAACCAAGATACGCAGTATTTT
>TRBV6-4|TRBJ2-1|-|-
CASSSTHTGYNEQFF
TGTGCCAGCAGCTCCACTCACACAGGATACAATGAGCAGTTCTTC
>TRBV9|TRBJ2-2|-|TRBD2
CASSVGAGGGTGELFF
TGTGCCAGCAGCGTTGGAGCGGGAGGAGGGACCGGGGAGCTGTTTTTT
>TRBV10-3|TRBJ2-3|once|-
CAISDLDRTDTQYF
TGTGCCATCAGTGACCTCGATCGCACAGATACGCAGTATTTT
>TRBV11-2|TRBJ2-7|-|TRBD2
CASSNRGLAGIDSYEQYF
TGTGCCAGCAGCAACCGCGGACTAGCGGGGATAGACTCCTACGAGCAGTACTTC
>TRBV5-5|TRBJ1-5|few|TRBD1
CASSRDGQVRNQPQHF
TGTGCCAGCAGCCGAGACGGACAGGTCCGGAATCAGCCCCAGCATTTT
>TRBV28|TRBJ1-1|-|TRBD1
CASSRPGQSNTEAFF
TGTGCCAGCAGTCGTCCGGGACAGTCGAACACTGAAGCTTTCTTT
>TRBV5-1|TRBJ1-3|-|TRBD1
CASTRDSRSGNTIYF
TGCGCCAGCACCCGGGACAGCCGCTCTGGAAACACCATATATTTT
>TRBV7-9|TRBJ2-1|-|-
CASSLGGLNNEQFF
TGTGCCAGCAGCTTAGGGGGACTGAACAATGAGCAGTTCTTC
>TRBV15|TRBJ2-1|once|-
CATSRVAASPYNEQFF
TGTGCCACCAGCAGAGTAGCGGCCTCCCCTTACAATGAGCAGTTCTTC
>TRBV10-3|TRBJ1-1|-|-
CAISPDRGNTEAFF
TGTGCCATCAGCCCGGACCGGGGTAACACTGAAGCTTTCTTT
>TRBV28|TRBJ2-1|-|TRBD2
CASSSLAGETYNEQFF
TGTGCCAGCAGTTCGCTAGCGGGAGAAACGTACAATGAGCAGTTCTTC
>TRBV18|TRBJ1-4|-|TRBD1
CASSPSGGDEKLFF
TGTGCCAGCTCACCATCAGGGGGCGACGAAAAACTGTTTTTT
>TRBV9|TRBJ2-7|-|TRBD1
CASSGPNRQGAYEQYF
TGTGCCAGCAGCGGACCCAATCGACAGGGAGCCTACGAGCAGTACTTC
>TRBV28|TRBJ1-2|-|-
CASSLRTARNYGYTF
TGTGCCAGCAGTCTCCGGACAGCACGGAACTATGGCTACACCTTC
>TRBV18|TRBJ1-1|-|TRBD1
CASSPLQGADTEAFF
TGTGCCAGCTCACCCCTACAGGGGGCGGACACTGAAGCTTTCTTT
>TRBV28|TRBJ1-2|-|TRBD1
CASTGQGVYGYTF
TGTGCCAGCACCGGGCAGGGGGTCTATGGCTACACCTTC